Listed below are T cell receptor beta chains from one sample, sequenced in a study of CD8+ T cells in alopecia areata. TCRdb's copy holds only in-frame clones and misses some; the assay was immunoSEQ multiplex PCR. This table has some 200,000 clones, roughly 61% appearing once. The input for sequencing was CD8+ T cells sorted from blood, taken at week 24, from a patient treated with tofacitinib. The receptors stem from a human donor with alopecia areata. CDR3s include the opening cysteine and the closing phenylalanine or tryptophan. The D gene is left open where the match is weak. The listing skips clone size in some rows; elsewhere it reads once, few, many or a size class.

cdr3_aa: CASRYSSNQPQHF
cdr3_nt: TGTGCCAGCAGATACAGTAGCAATCAGCCCCAGCATTTT
d_call: NA
v_call: TRBV27
j_call: TRBJ1-5
clone_size: NA

cdr3_aa: CSVEAARGQNYGYTF
cdr3_nt: TGCAGCGTTGAAGCTGCCAGGGGGCAGAACTATGGCTACACCTTC
d_call: TRBD1
v_call: TRBV29-1
j_call: TRBJ1-2
clone_size: NA

cdr3_aa: CASGFLRDFEQFF
cdr3_nt: TGTGCTAGTGGTTTCCTCCGGGATTTTGAGCAGTTCTTC
d_call: NA
v_call: TRBV12-5
j_call: TRBJ2-1
clone_size: once

cdr3_aa: CASSQKIRAPLHF
cdr3_nt: TGTGCCAGCAGCCAGAAGATCAGGGCACCCCTCCACTTT
d_call: NA
v_call: TRBV14
j_call: TRBJ1-6
clone_size: NA

cdr3_aa: CASSQAYLAGGFKNQETQYF
cdr3_nt: TGTGCCAGCAGCCAAGCGTACTTAGCGGGGGGCTTTAAAAACCAAGAGACCCAGTACTTC
d_call: TRBD2
v_call: TRBV4-2
j_call: TRBJ2-5
clone_size: NA

cdr3_aa: CASRQGAYGYTF
cdr3_nt: TGTGCCAGCCGACAGGGGGCCTATGGCTACACCTTC
d_call: TRBD1
v_call: TRBV7-9
j_call: TRBJ1-2
clone_size: NA

cdr3_aa: CASTGRGSNEQFF
cdr3_nt: TGTGCCAGCACGGGGAGGGGGAGTAACGAGCAGTTCTTC
d_call: NA
v_call: TRBV6-6
j_call: TRBJ2-1
clone_size: NA

cdr3_aa: CASSRGTSDYEQYF
cdr3_nt: TGTGCCAGCAGTCGGGGGACTAGCGACTACGAGCAGTACTTC
d_call: TRBD2
v_call: TRBV27
j_call: TRBJ2-7
clone_size: many

cdr3_aa: CAFLLQSSYNSPLHF
cdr3_nt: TGTGCCTTCCTCCTACAGAGCTCCTATAATTCACCCCTCCACTTT
d_call: NA
v_call: TRBV30
j_call: TRBJ1-6
clone_size: few

cdr3_aa: CASSERDTF
cdr3_nt: TGTGCCAGCAGCGAAAGGGACACCTTC
d_call: NA
v_call: TRBV9
j_call: TRBJ1-2
clone_size: NA

cdr3_aa: CASSVLDTQETQYF
cdr3_nt: TGTGCCAGCAGCGTACTTGACACCCAAGAGACCCAGTACTTC
d_call: NA
v_call: TRBV9
j_call: TRBJ2-5
clone_size: NA

cdr3_aa: CASRPGAIYEQYF
cdr3_nt: TGTGCCAGCAGACCGGGGGCCATCTACGAGCAGTACTTC
d_call: NA
v_call: TRBV27
j_call: TRBJ2-7
clone_size: NA

cdr3_aa: CASSLSQNTGELFF
cdr3_nt: TGTGCCAGCAGCCTATCCCAGAACACCGGGGAGCTGTTTTTT
d_call: NA
v_call: TRBV5-6
j_call: TRBJ2-2
clone_size: NA

cdr3_aa: CASSEQSPEQYF
cdr3_nt: TGTGCCAGCAGTGAACAGAGCCCCGAGCAGTACTTC
d_call: NA
v_call: TRBV2
j_call: TRBJ2-7
clone_size: medium-sized